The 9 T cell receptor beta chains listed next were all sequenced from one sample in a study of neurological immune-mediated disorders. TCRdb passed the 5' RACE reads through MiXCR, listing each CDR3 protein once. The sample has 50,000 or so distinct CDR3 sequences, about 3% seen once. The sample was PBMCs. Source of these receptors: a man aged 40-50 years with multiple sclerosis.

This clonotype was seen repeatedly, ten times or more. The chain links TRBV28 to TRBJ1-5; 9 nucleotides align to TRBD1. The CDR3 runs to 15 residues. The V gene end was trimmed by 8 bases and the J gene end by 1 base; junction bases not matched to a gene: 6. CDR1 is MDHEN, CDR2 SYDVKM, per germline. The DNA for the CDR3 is TGTGCCAGCGTCACAGGGGGCGCGAGCAATCAGCCCCAGCATTTT. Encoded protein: CASVTGGASNQPQHF.

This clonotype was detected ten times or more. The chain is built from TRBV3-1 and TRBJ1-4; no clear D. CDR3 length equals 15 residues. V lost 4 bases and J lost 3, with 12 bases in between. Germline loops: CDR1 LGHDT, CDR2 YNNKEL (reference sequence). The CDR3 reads CASSPAWGANEKLFF. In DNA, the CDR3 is TGTGCCAGCAGCCCCGCTTGGGGAGCTAATGAAAAACTGTTTTTT. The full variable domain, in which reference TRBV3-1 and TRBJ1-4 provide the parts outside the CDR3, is DTAVSQTPKYLVTQMGNDKSIKCEQNLGHDTMYWYKQDSKKFLKIMFSYNNKELIINETVPNRFSPKSPDKAHLNLHINSLELGDSAVYFCASSPAWGANEKLFFGSGTQLSVL.

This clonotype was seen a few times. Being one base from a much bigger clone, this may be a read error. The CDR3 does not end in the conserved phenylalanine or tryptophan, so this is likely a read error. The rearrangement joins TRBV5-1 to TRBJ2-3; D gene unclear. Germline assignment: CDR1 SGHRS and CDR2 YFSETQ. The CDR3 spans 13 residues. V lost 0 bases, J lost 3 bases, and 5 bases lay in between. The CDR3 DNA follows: TGCGCCAGCAGCTTGGTTCTGACAGATACGCAGTATATT. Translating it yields CASSLVLTDTQYI.

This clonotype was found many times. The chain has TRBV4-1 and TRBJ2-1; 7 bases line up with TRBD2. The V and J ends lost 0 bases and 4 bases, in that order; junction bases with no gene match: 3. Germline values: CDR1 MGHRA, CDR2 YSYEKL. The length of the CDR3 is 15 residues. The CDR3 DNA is TGCGCCAGCAGCCAAGATCCCGGGGGGTACAATGAGCAGTTCTTC. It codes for CASSQDPGGYNEQFF.

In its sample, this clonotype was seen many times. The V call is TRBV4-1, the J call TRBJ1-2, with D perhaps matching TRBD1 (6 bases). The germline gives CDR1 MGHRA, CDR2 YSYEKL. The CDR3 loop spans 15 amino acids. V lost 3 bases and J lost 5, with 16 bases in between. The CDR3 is CASSHQRQGPYGYTF. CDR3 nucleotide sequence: TGCGCCAGCAGCCACCAAAGGCAGGGGCCGTATGGCTACACCTTC.

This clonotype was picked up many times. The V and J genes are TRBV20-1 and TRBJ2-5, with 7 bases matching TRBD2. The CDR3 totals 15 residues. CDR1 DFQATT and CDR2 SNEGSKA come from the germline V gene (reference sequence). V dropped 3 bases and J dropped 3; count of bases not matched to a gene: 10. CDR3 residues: CSASPVGGGEETQYF. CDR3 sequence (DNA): TGCAGTGCTAGCCCCGTTGGGGGGGGAGAAGAGACCCAGTACTTC.

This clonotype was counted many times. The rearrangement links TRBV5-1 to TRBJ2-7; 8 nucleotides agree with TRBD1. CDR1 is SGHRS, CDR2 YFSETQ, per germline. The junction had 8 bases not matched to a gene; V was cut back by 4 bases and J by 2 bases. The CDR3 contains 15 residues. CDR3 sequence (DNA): TGCGCCAGCAGCGCCAGAGGACAGGGAACCTACGAGCAGTACTTC. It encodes CASSARGQGTYEQYF.

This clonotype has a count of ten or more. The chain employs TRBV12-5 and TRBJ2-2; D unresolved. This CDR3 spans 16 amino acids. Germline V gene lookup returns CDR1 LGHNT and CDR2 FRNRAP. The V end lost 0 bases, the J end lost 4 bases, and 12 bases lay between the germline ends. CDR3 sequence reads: CASGLVQGLGTGELFF. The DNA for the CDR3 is TGTGCTAGTGGTTTGGTACAAGGTTTGGGCACCGGGGAGCTGTTTTTT.

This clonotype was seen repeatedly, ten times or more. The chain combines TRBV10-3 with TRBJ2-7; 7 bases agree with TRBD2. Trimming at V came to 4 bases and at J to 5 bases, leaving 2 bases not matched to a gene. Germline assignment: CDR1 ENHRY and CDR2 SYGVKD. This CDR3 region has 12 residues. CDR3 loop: CAISGGGDEQYF. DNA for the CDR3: TGTGCCATCAGTGGTGGGGGGGACGAGCAGTACTTC.